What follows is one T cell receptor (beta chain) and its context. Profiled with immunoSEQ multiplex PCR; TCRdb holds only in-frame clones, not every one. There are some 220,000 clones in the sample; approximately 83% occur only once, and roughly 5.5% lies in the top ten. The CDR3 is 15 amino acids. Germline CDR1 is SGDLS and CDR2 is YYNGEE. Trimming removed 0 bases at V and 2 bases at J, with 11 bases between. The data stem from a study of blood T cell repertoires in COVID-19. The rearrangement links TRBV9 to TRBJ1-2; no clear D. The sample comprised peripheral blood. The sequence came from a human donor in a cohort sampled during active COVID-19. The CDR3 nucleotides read TGTGCCAGCAGCGTAGGCAAGGTAGCAAACTATGGCTACACCTTC. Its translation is CASSVGKVANYGYTF.